This T cell receptor beta chain was documented in a study of regulatory T cells in long-lasting Graves disease (dated by TCRdb to about 2021). With regard to the full study: Persistent Graves' disease was defined as persistently positive TSH receptor autoantibodies together with antithyroid drug treatment for over 5 years. The study was conducted in China and was registered as a clinical trial. Patients with persistent Graves' disease were compared with patients with newly diagnosed Graves' disease using TCR sequencing and RNA sequencing of peripheral blood. TCR sequencing covered some 13 persistent and roughly 20 newly diagnosed Graves' disease patients, around 33 samples in total. In the clinical cohort, patients with persistent Graves' disease had used antithyroid drugs for an average of around ten years.

This clonotype was found many times. Its antigen target is currently unknown. Base qualities are not at hand, and no much larger clone is one base apart. The germline V gene yields SGHTA for CDR1 and FQGTGA for CDR2. Trimming removed 1 base from V and 6 bases from J, leaving 7 bases between the germline ends. Measured from the cysteine to the phenylalanine, the CDR3 is 12 residues long. Only CDR3 DNA is held: 36 bases, read in frame from base 1. The time point label, read with the paper, signifies: persistent/refractory GD, antithyroid drugs over 5 years with positive TRAb. RNA was extracted from PBMCs in TRIzol for both TCR sequencing and RNA sequencing. The diagnosis of Graves' disease followed American Thyroid Association guidelines. Patients for the study were recruited at an endocrinology department in Xi'an, China. Each patient gave about 9.1 milliliters of peripheral blood, collected in an EDTA anticoagulant tube. PBMCs were isolated by Ficoll Paque Plus density gradient separation without further T cell sorting. An Agilent 2100 Bioanalyzer and agarose gel were used to check RNA quality, and a NanoDrop 2000 was used to measure RNA concentration.

Library prep was done by multiplex PCR. The sequencer was an Illumina HiSeq 4000. CDR3 regions were amplified by Arm-PCR with iRepertoire HTBI primers to construct TCR beta libraries. Before sequencing, the PCR products went through gel purification. Processing in the source paper ran as follows. Gene usage analysis of CDR3 amino acid clonotypes used the 50 to 70 TRBV and about 14 TRBJ segments found across samples. COPE and FqMerger were used to merge filtered high-quality paired reads into contigs. Contigs were aligned with BLAST to IMGT TRBV, TRBD and TRBJ reference genes, and CDR3 was defined per IMGT. Any clonotype with a frequency above 0.1% was counted as a highly expanded clone. Shannon entropy served as the measure of repertoire diversity, while the Gini coefficient captured V-J evenness. A clonotype was considered public if more than one individual shared it. TCRdb itself trimmed the public reads at Q25 with fastp, ran MiXCR and retained productive beta chains. Rows matching on CDR3 protein sequence are summarized as one entry with the most common DNA and genes. For this entry, the V and J calls and clone size follow TCRdb and not the study's own pipeline. The sample table holds about 400,000 distinct CDR3 sequences, of which roughly 20% were seen once. The ten biggest clones cover under 25% of the sample.

On the study overall, not on this receptor specifically: The study examined only peripheral blood because the primary lesion, thyroid tissue, could not be accessed. The small sample size was acknowledged by the authors as a limitation that may reduce accuracy. Only the TCR beta chain was sequenced and analyzed. Preferential use of TRBV28, TRBJ1-2 and TRBJ2-5 was observed in persistent disease, whereas TRBV20-1 and TRBJ2-1 were favored in newly diagnosed disease. More public clonotypes were shared among persistent patients (2,741) than among newly diagnosed patients (966). Persistent Graves' disease patients showed lower TCR Shannon entropy and fewer highly expanded clones than newly diagnosed patients, suggesting clonal expansion.

This chain joins TRBV7-3 to TRBJ2-7; D gene: possibly TRBD2, on 5 matching bases. The sample here was peripheral blood mononuclear cells (PBMCs), taken when the disease was refractory, from a patient treated with antithyroid drugs. The receptor's source is a female donor with Graves disease. The CDR3: CASSLRGSEQYF. The base sequence is TGTGCCAGCAGCTTAAGAGGGTCCGAGCAGTACTTC.